The 21 T cell receptor beta chains listed next were all sequenced from one sample in a study of CD8 T cells in Susac syndrome. Random hexamers were used to reverse transcribe an amount of about 0.45 to 1 ug RNA. Via MiXCR, TCRdb re-called the immunoSEQ multiplex PCR reads, giving one row per CDR3 protein. The sample includes some 300,000 distinct CDR3 sequences, approximately 90% of them seen just once. The sequencing sample was made of CD8+ T cells from PBMCs. These receptors were obtained from a human donor with multiple sclerosis.

The V call is TRBV7-2, the J call TRBJ1-2; D ambiguous. There are 13 residues in the CDR3. Trimming took 0 bases from V and 7 from J, leaving 9 bases between them. The V gene's germline CDR1 is SGHTA and CDR2 FQGNSA. DNA for the CDR3: TGTGCCAGCAGCTTAGCCCTGACTGGTGGCTACACCTTC. Protein: CASSLALTGGYTF.

This clonotype was recorded only once. The CDR3 DNA reads as TGTGCCAGCAGTGACTCGAGTGGTGGGGGGAGCACAGATACGCAGTATTTT. This translates into CASSDSSGGGSTDTQYF. This chain links TRBV6-4 with TRBJ2-3; tentatively, D is TRBD2 (6 bases). V was clipped by 0 bases and J by 0 bases, with 13 bases between them. This CDR3 contains 17 residues. CDR1 is MRHNA and CDR2 is SNTAGT in the germline V gene.

This chain links TRBV5-4 with TRBJ2-5; D is perhaps TRBD2 (6 bases). The CDR3 is made up of 15 amino acids. CDR1 SGHNT and CDR2 YYREEE come from the germline V gene (reference sequence). The V end was cut by 4 bases, the J end by 3 bases, with 16 bases between. CDR3 sequence reads: CASSLRGDWEETQYF. The CDR3 bases are TGTGCCAGCAGCCTAAGAGGGGACTGGGAAGAGACCCAGTACTTC.

J is TRBJ2-2 and V is TRBV19; 10 bases agree with TRBD2. The CDR3 covers 15 residues. The germline V gene encodes CDR1 LNHDA and CDR2 SQIVND (reference sequence). V lost 5 bases to trimming and J lost 6 bases; unmatched junction nucleotides: 6. CDR3 loop: CASSGLAGVPGELFF. CDR3 bases: TGTGCCAGTAGTGGGCTAGCGGGAGTCCCCGGGGAGCTGTTTTTT.

The V and J genes are TRBV7-9 and TRBJ1-4; no clear D. Looked up from germline, CDR1 is SEHNR and CDR2 is FQNEAQ (reference sequence). The germline V and J ends were trimmed by 5 bases and 8 bases, with 9 bases remaining between them. CDR3 length equals 12 residues. The CDR3 sequence: CASSPNQEKLFF. For the CDR3, the DNA is TGTGCCAGCAGCCCAAATCAGGAAAAACTGTTTTTT.

This clonotype was seen just once. The rearrangement links TRBV14 to TRBJ1-6; D remains unclear. This CDR3 spans 17 amino acids. Germline assignment: CDR1 SGHDN and CDR2 FVKESK. V was pared by 1 base and J by 0 bases, with 10 bases between. In nucleotides, the CDR3 is TGTGCCAGCAGCCAAGCTGCCCTTCACTCCTATAATTCACCCCTCCACTTT. Translated, it gives CASSQAALHSYNSPLHF.

This sequence joins TRBV6-2 or TRBV6-3 and TRBJ2-1; the D gene is possibly TRBD2 (6 bases). Germline V gene lookup returns CDR1 MNHEY and CDR2 SVGEGT. This CDR3 region has 17 residues. V dropped 0 bases and J dropped 0 bases, with 12 bases sitting between them. The CDR3 region is CASSYSRDGSSYNEQFF. Here the CDR3 DNA reads TGTGCCAGCAGTTACTCTCGGGACGGGAGCTCCTACAATGAGCAGTTCTTC.

This chain connects TRBV4-3 to TRBJ2-7; TRBD2 aligns across 8 bases. The CDR3 sequence is 18 residues long. Looked up from germline, CDR1 is LGHNA and CDR2 is YSLEER. The J segment lost 0 bases and the V segment lost 1 base, leaving 11 bases of the junction unmatched. CDR3 region: CASSQGRGGAHLSYEQYF. As DNA, the CDR3 is TGCGCCAGCAGCCAAGGCCGGGGGGGGGCTCACCTCTCCTACGAGCAGTACTTC.

The CDR3 bases are TGTGCCAGCAGTCCCCTTCAGACAGGGAGGGGCCAAGAGACCCAGTACTTC. This gives the protein CASSPLQTGRGQETQYF. The chain combines TRBV28 with TRBJ2-5; D tentatively fits TRBD1 or TRBD2 (7 bases each). Germline assignment: CDR1 MDHEN and CDR2 SYDVKM. V was cut by 5 bases and J by 1 base, with 20 bases left in between. The length of the CDR3 is 17 residues.

A single count supports this clonotype. The V gene is TRBV6-5, the J gene TRBJ2-1; 8 nucleotides agree with TRBD2. With 7 bases clipped from V and 6 bases from J, the junction kept 2 bases outside the gene matches. The CDR3 loop spans 12 amino acids. CDR1 and CDR2 from the germline V gene are MNHEY and SVGAGI. The CDR3 sequence is CASIGGANEQFF. The CDR3 bases are TGTGCCAGCATCGGGGGGGCCAATGAGCAGTTCTTC.

The CDR3 DNA reads TGTGCCAGCAGTACCGGGGCCTTTGGGAATCAGCCCCAGCATTTT. Amino acids: CASSTGAFGNQPQHF. J is TRBJ1-5 and V is TRBV6-5; TRBD1 is a possible D gene (5 bases). Deletions cut 5 bases from V and 4 bases from J, with 15 bases between. This CDR3 comprises 15 residues. Germline V lookup: CDR1 MNHEY, CDR2 SVGAGI.

This chain links TRBV7-9 with TRBJ1-1, with D hard to call. Germline assignment: CDR1 SEHNR and CDR2 FQNEAQ (reference sequence). The CDR3 length is 12 residues. The V and J ends lost 2 bases and 6 bases respectively, with 7 bases between them. The CDR3 sequence: CASSLKSAEAFF. The CDR3 nucleotides are TGTGCCAGCAGCTTAAAAAGCGCTGAAGCTTTCTTT.

This rearrangement joins TRBV9 to TRBJ2-7, with 11 bases that match TRBD2. Germline V gene sequence: CDR1 SGDLS, CDR2 YYNGEE. V was clipped by 4 bases and J by 6 bases; unmatched bases: 6. CDR3 length: 14 residues. The CDR3 sequence is CASSFGSGGVEQYF. The DNA of the CDR3 is TGTGCCAGCAGCTTCGGTAGCGGGGGGGTCGAGCAGTACTTC.

Only a few counts were recorded for this clonotype. The J gene is TRBJ2-1, the V gene TRBV6-1, with a possible D match to TRBD1 (7 bases). The CDR3 spans 14 residues. Germline-derived CDR1 and CDR2 are MNHNS and SASEGT. With 6 bases removed from V and 7 bases from J, the gap between germline ends came to 16 bases. The CDR3 nucleotides read TGTGCCAGCAGCCCCAGCTCAGGGGGGAATGAGCAGTTCTTC. Amino acids: CASSPSSGGNEQFF.

The CDR3 sequence: CASSYDTGGSFYEQYF. CDR3 nucleotide sequence: TGTGCCAGCAGCTATGATACAGGGGGCTCTTTCTACGAGCAGTACTTC. V and J are TRBV6-2 or TRBV6-3 and TRBJ2-7; TRBD1 matches at 9 bases. The V gene end was trimmed by 6 bases and the J gene end by 3 bases; junction bases not matched to a gene: 12. The CDR3 is 16 amino acids. Germline lookup yields CDR1 MNHEY and CDR2 SVGEGT.

This chain links TRBV4-3 with TRBJ1-1; D gene uncertain. Germline values: CDR1 LGHNA, CDR2 YSLEER. The CDR3 is made up of 15 amino acids. V dropped 1 base and J dropped 2 bases, with 11 bases sitting between them. The DNA of the CDR3 is TGCGCCAGCAGCCAAGTTGGATGGATCAACACTGAAGCTTTCTTT. Its protein product is CASSQVGWINTEAFF.

The chain employs TRBV9 and TRBJ2-5; D remains ambiguous. The CDR3 loop spans 13 amino acids. The germline V gene encodes CDR1 SGDLS and CDR2 YYNGEE. V dropped 4 bases and J dropped 3 bases, with 10 bases sitting between them. The CDR3 sequence is CASSPPVKETQYF. The CDR3 DNA reads as TGTGCCAGCAGCCCCCCGGTAAAAGAGACCCAGTACTTC.

This rearrangement joins TRBV29-1 to TRBJ2-4, with D perhaps TRBD1 (6 bases). The CDR3 extends over 16 amino acids. Germline V gives CDR1 SQVTM, CDR2 ANQGSEA. V dropped 0 bases and J dropped 0 bases, with 12 bases sitting between them. DNA for the CDR3: TGCAGCGTTGAAGACGACAGGTTTCTAGCCAAAAACATTCAGTACTTC. Its protein is CSVEDDRFLAKNIQYF.

This rearrangement joins TRBV20-1 to TRBJ2-5; 11 bases line up with TRBD2. There are 17 residues in the CDR3. The germline gives CDR1 DFQATT, CDR2 SNEGSKA (reference sequence). V trimming: 4 bases; J trimming: 4 bases; junction bases outside the gene matches: 14. The CDR3 loop is CSAIKAEPGLAGETQYF. CDR3 in DNA: TGCAGTGCTATAAAGGCCGAACCAGGACTAGCGGGAGAGACCCAGTACTTC.

This sequence joins TRBV25-1 and TRBJ2-5, with D possibly matching TRBD2 (5 bases). The length of the CDR3 is 12 residues. Looked up from germline, CDR1 is MGHDK and CDR2 is SYGVNS. The germline V and J ends were trimmed by 7 bases and 2 bases, with 8 bases remaining between them. The CDR3 DNA is TGTGCCAGCACGGGGAAACAAGAGACCCAGTACTTC. This gives the protein CASTGKQETQYF.

The chain employs TRBV20-1 and TRBJ2-3; tentatively, D is TRBD1 (6 bases). Germline CDR1 reads DFQATT; CDR2 reads SNEGSKA (reference sequence). This CDR3 contains 19 residues. Trimming removed 1 base at V and 8 bases at J, with 31 bases between. The CDR3 loop reads CSARAIVQGDSLNAATQYF. CDR3 nucleotides: TGCAGTGCTAGAGCCATTGTACAGGGTGACTCCCTCAACGCAGCTACGCAGTATTTT.